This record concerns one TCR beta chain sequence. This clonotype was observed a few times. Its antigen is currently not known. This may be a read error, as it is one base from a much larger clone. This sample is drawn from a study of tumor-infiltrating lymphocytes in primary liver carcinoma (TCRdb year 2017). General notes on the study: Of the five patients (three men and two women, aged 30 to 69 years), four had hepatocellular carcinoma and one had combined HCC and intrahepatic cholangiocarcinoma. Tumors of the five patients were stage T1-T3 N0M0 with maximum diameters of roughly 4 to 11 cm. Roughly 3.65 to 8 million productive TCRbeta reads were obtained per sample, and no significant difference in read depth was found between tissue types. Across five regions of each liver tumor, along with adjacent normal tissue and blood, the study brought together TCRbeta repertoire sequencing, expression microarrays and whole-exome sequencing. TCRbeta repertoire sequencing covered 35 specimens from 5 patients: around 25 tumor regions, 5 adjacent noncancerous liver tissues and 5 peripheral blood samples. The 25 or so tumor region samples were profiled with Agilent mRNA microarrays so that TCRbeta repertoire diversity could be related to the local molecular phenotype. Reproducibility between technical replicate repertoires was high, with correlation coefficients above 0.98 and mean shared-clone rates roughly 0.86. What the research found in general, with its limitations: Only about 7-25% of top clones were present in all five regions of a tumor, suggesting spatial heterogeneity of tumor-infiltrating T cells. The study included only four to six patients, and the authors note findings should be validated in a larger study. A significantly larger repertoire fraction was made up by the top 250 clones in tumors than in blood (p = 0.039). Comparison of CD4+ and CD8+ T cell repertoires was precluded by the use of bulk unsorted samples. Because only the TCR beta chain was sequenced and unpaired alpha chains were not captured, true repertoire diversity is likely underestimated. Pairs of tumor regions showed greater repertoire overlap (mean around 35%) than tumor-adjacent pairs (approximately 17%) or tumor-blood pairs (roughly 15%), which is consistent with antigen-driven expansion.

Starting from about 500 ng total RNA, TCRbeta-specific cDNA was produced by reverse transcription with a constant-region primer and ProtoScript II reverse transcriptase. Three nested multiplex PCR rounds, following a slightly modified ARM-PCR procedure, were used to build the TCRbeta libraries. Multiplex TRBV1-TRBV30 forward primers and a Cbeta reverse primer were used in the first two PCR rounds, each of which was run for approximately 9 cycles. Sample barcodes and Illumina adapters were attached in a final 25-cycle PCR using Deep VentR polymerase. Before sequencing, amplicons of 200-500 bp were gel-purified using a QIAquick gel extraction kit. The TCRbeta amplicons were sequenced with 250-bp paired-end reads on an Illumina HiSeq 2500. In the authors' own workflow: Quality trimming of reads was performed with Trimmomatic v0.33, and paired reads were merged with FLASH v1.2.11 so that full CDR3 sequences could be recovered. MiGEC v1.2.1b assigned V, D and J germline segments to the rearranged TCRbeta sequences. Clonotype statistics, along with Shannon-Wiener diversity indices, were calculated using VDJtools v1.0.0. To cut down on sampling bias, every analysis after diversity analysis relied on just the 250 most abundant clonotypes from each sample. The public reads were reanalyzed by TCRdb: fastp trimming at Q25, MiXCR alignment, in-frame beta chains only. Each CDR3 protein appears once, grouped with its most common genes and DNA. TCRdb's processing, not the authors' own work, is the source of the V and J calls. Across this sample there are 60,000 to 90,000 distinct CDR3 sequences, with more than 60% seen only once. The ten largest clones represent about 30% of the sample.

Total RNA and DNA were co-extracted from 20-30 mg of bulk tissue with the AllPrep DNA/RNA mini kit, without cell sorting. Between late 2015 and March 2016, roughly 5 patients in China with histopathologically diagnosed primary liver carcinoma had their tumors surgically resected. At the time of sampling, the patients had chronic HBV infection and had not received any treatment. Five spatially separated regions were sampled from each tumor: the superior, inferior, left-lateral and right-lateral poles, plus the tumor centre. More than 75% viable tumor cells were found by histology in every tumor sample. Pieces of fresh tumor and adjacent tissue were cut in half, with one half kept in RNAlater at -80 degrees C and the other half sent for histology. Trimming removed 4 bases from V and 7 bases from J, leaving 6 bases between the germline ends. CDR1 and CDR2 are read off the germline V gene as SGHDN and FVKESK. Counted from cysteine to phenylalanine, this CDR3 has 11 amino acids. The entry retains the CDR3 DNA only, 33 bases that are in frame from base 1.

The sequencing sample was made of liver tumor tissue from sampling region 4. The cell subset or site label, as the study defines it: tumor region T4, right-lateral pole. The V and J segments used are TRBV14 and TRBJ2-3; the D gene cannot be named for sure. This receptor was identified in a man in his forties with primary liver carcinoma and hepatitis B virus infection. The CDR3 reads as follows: CASSRGYTQYF. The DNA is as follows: TGTGCCAGCAGCCGAGGATATACGCAGTATTTT.